The clone carrying this T cell receptor beta chain was picked up many times. CDR3 length equals 12 residues. Germline CDR1 SQVTM, CDR2 ANQGSEA. It was with a sample-barcoded 5' primer and a J-beta primer mix that a second PCR of roughly 6 to 12 cycles was run. Each CDR3 protein is one row after TCRdb ran MiXCR on the 5' RACE reads. The sample lists 1,100,000 or so distinct CDR3 sequences, under 45% occurring once. The sample belongs to a study of blood T cells in healthy people across ages. Sequenced material: blood. The chain joins TRBV29-1 to TRBJ2-5; TRBD1 agrees at 7 bases. The DNA end favors TRBJ2-7, so the J call may be wrong. The clonotype comes from a woman in her sixties in good health. CDR3 amino acids: CSAATGPHEQYF. The CDR3 DNA sequence: TGCAGCGCTGCGACAGGGCCCCACGAGCAGTACTTC.